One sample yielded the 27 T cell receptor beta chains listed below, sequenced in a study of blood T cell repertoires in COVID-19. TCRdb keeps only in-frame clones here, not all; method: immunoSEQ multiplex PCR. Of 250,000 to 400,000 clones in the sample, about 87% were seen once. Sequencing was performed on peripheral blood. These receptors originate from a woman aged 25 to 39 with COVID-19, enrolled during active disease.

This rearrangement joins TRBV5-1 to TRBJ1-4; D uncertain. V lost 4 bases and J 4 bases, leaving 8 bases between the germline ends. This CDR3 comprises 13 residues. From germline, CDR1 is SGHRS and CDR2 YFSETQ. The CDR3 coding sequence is TGCGCCAGCAGCGAAAACAGTAATGAAAAACTGTTTTTT. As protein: CASSENSNEKLFF.

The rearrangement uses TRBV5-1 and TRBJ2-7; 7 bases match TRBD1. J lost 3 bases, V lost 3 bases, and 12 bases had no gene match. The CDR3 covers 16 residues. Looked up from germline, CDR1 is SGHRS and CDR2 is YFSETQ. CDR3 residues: CASSYTFRDRHYEQYF. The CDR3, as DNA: TGCGCCAGCAGCTACACGTTCCGGGACAGACACTACGAGCAGTACTTC.

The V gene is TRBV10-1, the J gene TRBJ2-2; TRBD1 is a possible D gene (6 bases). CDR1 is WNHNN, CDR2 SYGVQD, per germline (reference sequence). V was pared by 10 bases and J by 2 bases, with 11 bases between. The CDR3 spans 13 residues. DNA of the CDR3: TGCGCCACCGGACAGTTTAACACCGGGGAGCTGTTTTTT. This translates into CATGQFNTGELFF.

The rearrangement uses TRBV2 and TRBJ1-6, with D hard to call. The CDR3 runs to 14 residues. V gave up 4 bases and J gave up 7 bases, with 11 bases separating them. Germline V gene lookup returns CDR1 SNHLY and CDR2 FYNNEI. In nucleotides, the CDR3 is TGTGCCAGCAGTGCCCTAGGCAGCAATTCACCCCTCCACTTT. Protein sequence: CASSALGSNSPLHF.

CDR3 DNA sequence: TGTGCCAGCAGTTCTACCCAGGGGGCAGTCACCATATATTTT. This codes for CASSSTQGAVTIYF. The genes are TRBV7-9 and TRBJ1-3; TRBD1 matches 8 bases. The CDR3 covers 14 residues. With V trimmed by 6 bases and J by 9 bases, 10 bases remained unmatched. In germline, CDR1 is SEHNR, CDR2 FQNEAQ (reference sequence). Full variable domain (outside the CDR3, taken from reference TRBV7-9 and TRBJ1-3): DTGVSQNPRHKITKRGQNVTFRCDPISEHNRLYWYRQTLGQGPEFLTYFQNEAQLEKSRLLSDRFSAERPKGSFSTLEIQRTEQGDSAMYLCASSSTQGAVTIYFGEGSWLTVV.

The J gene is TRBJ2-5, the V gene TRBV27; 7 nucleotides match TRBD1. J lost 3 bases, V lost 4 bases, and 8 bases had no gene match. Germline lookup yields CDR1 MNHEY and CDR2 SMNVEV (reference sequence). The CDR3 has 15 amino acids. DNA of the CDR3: TGTGCCAGCAGTTCTCCCGGGACAGCCGAAGAGACCCAGTACTTC. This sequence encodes CASSSPGTAEETQYF.

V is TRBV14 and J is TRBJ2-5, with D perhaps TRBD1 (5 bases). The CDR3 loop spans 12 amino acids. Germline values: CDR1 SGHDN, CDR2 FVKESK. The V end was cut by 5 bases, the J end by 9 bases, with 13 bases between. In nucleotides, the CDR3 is TGTGCCAGCAGCGCAACAGGCGTTGCCCAGTACTTC. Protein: CASSATGVAQYF.

CDR3 loop: CASSMSPGQGGNQPQHF. DNA for the CDR3: TGTGCCAGTAGTATGAGCCCGGGACAGGGGGGAAATCAGCCCCAGCATTTT. This rearrangement joins TRBV19 to TRBJ1-5; 11 nucleotides line up with TRBD1. The CDR3 is 17 amino acids. In germline, CDR1 is LNHDA, CDR2 SQIVND (reference sequence). Unmatched junction bases numbered 8, after V lost 3 bases and J lost 4 bases.

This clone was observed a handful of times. This chain's CDR3 is CASSSGQGAIGELFF. Here the CDR3 DNA reads TGTGCCAGCAGCTCGGGACAGGGGGCGATCGGGGAGCTGTTTTTT. The chain employs TRBV3-1 (or the pseudogene TRBV3-2) and TRBJ2-2; 12 bases map to TRBD1. The CDR3 sequence is 15 residues long. V shed 5 bases and J 7 bases; nucleotides not matched to a gene: 5. Germline V gene sequence: CDR1 LGHDT, CDR2 YNNKEL (reference sequence).

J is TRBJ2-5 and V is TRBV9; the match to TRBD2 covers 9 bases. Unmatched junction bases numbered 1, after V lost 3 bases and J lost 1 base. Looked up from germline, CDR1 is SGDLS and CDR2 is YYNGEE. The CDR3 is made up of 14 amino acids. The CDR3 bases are TGTGCCAGCAGCGAAGCGGGGGGCCAAGAGACCCAGTACTTC. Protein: CASSEAGGQETQYF.

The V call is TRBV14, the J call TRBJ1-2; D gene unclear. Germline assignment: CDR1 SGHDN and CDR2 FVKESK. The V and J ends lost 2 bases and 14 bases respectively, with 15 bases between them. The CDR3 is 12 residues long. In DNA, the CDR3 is TGTGCCAGCAGCCAAAACGTGAGGGTTCCGACCTTC. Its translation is CASSQNVRVPTF.

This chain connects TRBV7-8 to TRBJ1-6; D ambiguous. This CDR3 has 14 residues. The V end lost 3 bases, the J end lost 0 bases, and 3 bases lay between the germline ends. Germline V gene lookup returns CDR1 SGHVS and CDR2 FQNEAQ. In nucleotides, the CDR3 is TGTGCCAGCAGCTTTCTCTCCTATAATTCACCCCTCCACTTT. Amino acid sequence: CASSFLSYNSPLHF.

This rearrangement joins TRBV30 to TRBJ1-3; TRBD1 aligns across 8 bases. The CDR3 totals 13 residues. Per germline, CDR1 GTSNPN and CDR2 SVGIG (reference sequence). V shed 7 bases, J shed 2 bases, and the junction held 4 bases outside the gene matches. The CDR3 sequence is CAYSGGPGNTIYF. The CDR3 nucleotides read TGTGCCTATTCAGGGGGCCCTGGAAACACCATATATTTT. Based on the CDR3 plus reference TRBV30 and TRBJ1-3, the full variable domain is SQTIHQWPATLVQPVGSPLSLECTVEGTSNPNLYWYRQAAGRGLQLLFYSVGIGQISSEVPQNLSASRPQDRQFILSSKKLLLSDSGFYLCAYSGGPGNTIYFGEGSWLTVV.

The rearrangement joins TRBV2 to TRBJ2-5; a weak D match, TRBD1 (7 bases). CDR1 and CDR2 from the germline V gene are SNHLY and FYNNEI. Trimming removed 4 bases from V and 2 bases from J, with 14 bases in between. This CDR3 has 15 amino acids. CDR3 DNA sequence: TGTGCCAGCAGTGGGGCGGGGACAGATCAAGAGACCCAGTACTTC. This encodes CASSGAGTDQETQYF.

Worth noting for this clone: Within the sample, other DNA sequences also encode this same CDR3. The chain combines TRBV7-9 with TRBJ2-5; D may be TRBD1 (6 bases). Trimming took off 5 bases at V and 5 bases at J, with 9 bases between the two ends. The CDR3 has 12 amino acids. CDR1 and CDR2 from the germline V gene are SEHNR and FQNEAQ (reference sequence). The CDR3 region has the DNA TGTGCCAGCAGCCTACAGGGCGAGACCCAGTACTTC. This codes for CASSLQGETQYF.

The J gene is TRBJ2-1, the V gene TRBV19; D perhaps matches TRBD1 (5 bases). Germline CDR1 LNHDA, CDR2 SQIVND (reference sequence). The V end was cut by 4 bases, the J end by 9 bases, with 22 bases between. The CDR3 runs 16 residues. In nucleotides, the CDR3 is TGTGCCAGTAGTAACCTCCAGGGAACCCCCTGGGGTGAGCAGTTCTTC. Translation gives CASSNLQGTPWGEQFF.

CDR3 residues: CASSLTGVGNNEQFF. The CDR3, as DNA: TGTGCCAGCAGCTTAACAGGGGTGGGTAACAATGAGCAGTTCTTC. The chain joins TRBV13 to TRBJ2-1, with 7 bases matching TRBD1. V dropped 2 bases and J dropped 5; count of bases not matched to a gene: 6. This CDR3 is built from 15 residues. Germline assignment: CDR1 PRHDT and CDR2 FYEKMQ (reference sequence).

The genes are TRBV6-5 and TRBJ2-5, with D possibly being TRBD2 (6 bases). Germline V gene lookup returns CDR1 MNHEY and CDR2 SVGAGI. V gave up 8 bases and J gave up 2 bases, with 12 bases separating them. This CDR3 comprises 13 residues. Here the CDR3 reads CASRVGGQETQYF. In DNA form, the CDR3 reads TGTGCCAGCCGCGTCGGAGGGCAAGAGACCCAGTACTTC.

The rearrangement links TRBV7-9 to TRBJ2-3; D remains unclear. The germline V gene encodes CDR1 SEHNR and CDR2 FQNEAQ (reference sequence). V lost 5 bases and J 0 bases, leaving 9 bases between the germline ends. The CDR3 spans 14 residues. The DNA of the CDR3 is TGTGCCAGCAGCCTAACCCTTAGCACAGATACGCAGTATTTT. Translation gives CASSLTLSTDTQYF.

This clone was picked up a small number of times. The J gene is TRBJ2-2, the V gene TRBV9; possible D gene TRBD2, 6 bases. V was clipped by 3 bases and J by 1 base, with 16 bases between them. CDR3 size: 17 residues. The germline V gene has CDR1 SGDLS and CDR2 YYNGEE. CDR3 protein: CASSALGGLQNTGELFF. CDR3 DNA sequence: TGTGCCAGCAGCGCCCTTGGGGGACTGCAGAACACCGGGGAGCTGTTTTTT. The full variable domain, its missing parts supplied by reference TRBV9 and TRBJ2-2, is DSGVTQTPKHLITATGQRVTLRCSPRSGDLSVYWYQQSLDQGLQFLIQYYNGEERAKGNILERFSAQQFPDLHSELNLSSLELGDSALYFCASSALGGLQNTGELFFGEGSRLTVL.

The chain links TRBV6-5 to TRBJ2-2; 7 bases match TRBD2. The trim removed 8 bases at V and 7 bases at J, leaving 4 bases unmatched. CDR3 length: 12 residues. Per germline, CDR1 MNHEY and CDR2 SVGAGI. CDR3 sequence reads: CASSWGGGELFF. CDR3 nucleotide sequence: TGTGCCAGCTCTTGGGGGGGCGGGGAGCTGTTTTTT.

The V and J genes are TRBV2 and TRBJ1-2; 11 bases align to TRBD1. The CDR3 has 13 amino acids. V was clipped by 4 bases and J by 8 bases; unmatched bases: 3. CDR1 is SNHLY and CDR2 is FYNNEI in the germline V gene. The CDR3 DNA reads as TGTGCCAGCAGTGGGGACAGGGGGATCGGCTACACCTTC. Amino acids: CASSGDRGIGYTF. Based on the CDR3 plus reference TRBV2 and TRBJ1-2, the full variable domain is EPEVTQTPSHQVTQMGQEVILRCVPISNHLYFYWYRQILGQKVEFLVSFYNNEISEKSEIFDDQFSVERPDGSNFTLKIRSTKLEDSAMYFCASSGDRGIGYTFGSGTRLTVV.

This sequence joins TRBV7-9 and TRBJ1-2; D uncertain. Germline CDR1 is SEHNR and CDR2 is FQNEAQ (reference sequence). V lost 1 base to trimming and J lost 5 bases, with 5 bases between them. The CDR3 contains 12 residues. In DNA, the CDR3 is TGTGCCAGCAGCTTAGTGGAGTATGGCTACACCTTC. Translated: CASSLVEYGYTF.

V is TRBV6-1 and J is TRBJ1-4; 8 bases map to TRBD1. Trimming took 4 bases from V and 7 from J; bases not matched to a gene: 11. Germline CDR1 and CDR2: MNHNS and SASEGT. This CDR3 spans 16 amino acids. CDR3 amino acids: CASSGAGQVLREKLFF. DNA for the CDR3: TGTGCCAGCAGTGGAGCGGGACAGGTCCTTCGTGAAAAACTGTTTTTT.

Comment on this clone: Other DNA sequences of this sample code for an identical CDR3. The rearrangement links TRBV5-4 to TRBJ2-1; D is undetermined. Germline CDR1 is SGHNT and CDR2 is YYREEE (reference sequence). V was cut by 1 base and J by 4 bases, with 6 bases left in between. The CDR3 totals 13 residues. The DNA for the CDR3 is TGTGCCAGCAGCTTGTCCGGGTACAATGAGCAGTTCTTC. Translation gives CASSLSGYNEQFF.

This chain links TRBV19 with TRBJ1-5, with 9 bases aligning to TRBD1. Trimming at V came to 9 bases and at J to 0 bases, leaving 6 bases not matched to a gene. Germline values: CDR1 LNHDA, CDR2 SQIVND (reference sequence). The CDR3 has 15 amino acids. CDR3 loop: CASPRDRVSNQPQHF. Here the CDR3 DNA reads TGTGCCAGCCCCCGGGACAGGGTTAGCAATCAGCCCCAGCATTTT.

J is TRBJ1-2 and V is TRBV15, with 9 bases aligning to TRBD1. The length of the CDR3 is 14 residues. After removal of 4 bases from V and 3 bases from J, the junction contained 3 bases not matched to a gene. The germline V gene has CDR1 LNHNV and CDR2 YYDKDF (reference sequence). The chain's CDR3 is CATSTRTGDYGYTF. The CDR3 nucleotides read TGTGCCACCAGCACAAGGACAGGGGACTATGGCTACACCTTC.